The rows below give T cell receptor beta chains drawn from one sample of a study of CXCR3-negative and CXCR3-positive naive CD8 T cells. TCRdb derives one entry per CDR3 protein from the 5' RACE reads, leaving out DNA. Its listing shows about 80,000 distinct CDR3 sequences. The material sequenced was naive CXCR3- CD8+ T cells from blood. These receptor sequences come from a human donor in good health. Some clones in this sample may be carry-over from other donors' samples. CDR3s include the opening cysteine and the closing phenylalanine or tryptophan.

V gene	J gene	CDR3 protein
TRBV30	TRBJ1-5	CAWSSGTDSNQPQHF
TRBV20-1	TRBJ2-1	CSAPRGLANLTLSYNEQFF
TRBV20-1	TRBJ1-2	CSASSTSNYGYTF
TRBV11-2	TRBJ1-1	CASSLVGGLKNTEAFF
TRBV20-1	TRBJ2-1	CSASGLGAGAAGTYNEQFF
TRBV7-6	TRBJ2-7	CASSLEDTDQYEQYF
TRBV29-1	TRBJ1-5	CSVTPGPYQPQHF
TRBV7-9	TRBJ2-5	CASSLDRRTETQYF
TRBV4-1	TRBJ2-1	CASSQDQRGEQFF
TRBV7-8	TRBJ2-7	CASSPRGASGGAHEQYF
TRBV29-1	TRBJ2-7	CSVQRGTGFEQYF
TRBV12-3/TRBV12-4	TRBJ1-1	CASSPTGLNTEAFF
TRBV7-9	TRBJ2-5	CASSLAPGSFKETQYF